The 18 T cell receptor beta chains in this list originate from one sample, sequenced in a study of blood T cell repertoires in COVID-19 (dated by TCRdb to about 2020). The library was generated by the immunoSEQ multiplex PCR assay. TCRdb's version of the immuneACCESS table is confined to in-frame rearrangements and falls short of the full clone set. An unresolved V gene accounts for under half of the shortfall where checked; the remainder is of unknown origin. The sample table lists just over 150,000 clones, about 80% of them with a count of one. 22% of the sample comes from the top ten. The sequenced sample was peripheral blood. The receptors derive from a woman aged 80 or older with acute or convalescent COVID-19.

The chain has TRBV7-2 and TRBJ1-5; TRBD1 is a possible D gene (5 bases). Germline V gene lookup returns CDR1 SGHTA and CDR2 FQGNSA. Trimming took off 5 bases at V and 4 bases at J, with 15 bases between the two ends. This CDR3 has 15 amino acids. As DNA, the CDR3 is TGTGCCAGCAGCCGTGATTGGGGCCGAAATCAGCCCCAGCATTTT. It specifies CASSRDWGRNQPQHF.

Only one count was recorded for this clone. V is TRBV5-1 and J is TRBJ2-6; TRBD1 agrees at 7 bases. This CDR3 contains 16 residues. Germline loops: CDR1 SGHRS, CDR2 YFSETQ. V trimming: 4 bases; J trimming: 1 base; junction bases outside the gene matches: 5. CDR3 nucleotides: TGCGCCAGCAGCGAATCGACAGGGTCTGGGGCCAACGTCCTGACTTTC. Its protein product is CASSESTGSGANVLTF.

The chain carries TRBV6-5 and TRBJ1-5, with TRBD1 as a possible D gene (6 bases). Germline V lookup: CDR1 MNHEY, CDR2 SVGAGI. The ends were cut back, 7 bases at V and 3 bases at J, with 16 bases in the middle. The CDR3 is 15 amino acids. CDR3 sequence (DNA): TGTGCCAGCAACCCCCTGGACAGTGCCAATCAGCCCCAGCATTTT. It encodes CASNPLDSANQPQHF.

The rearrangement joins TRBV7-8 to TRBJ2-3; TRBD1 might be the D (6 bases). This CDR3 comprises 14 residues. The germline V gene has CDR1 SGHVS and CDR2 FQNEAQ. The V and J ends lost 4 bases and 4 bases respectively, with 12 bases between them. CDR3 sequence: CASSSFRGPDTQYF. CDR3 DNA: TGTGCCAGCAGCTCCTTCAGGGGACCAGATACGCAGTATTTT.

J is TRBJ1-1 and V is TRBV20-1; 7 bases are shared with TRBD1. The junction had 3 bases not matched to a gene; V was cut back by 6 bases and J by 8 bases. Germline CDR1 and CDR2: DFQATT and SNEGSKA (reference sequence). CDR3 size: 10 residues. The DNA of the CDR3 is TGCAGTGCGGACAGGTTGGAAGCTTTCTTT. Its translation: CSADRLEAFF.

V usage is TRBV27 and J usage is TRBJ2-4, with a possible D match to TRBD1 (5 bases). The CDR3 is 16 amino acids. The germline V gene has CDR1 MNHEY and CDR2 SMNVEV (reference sequence). V lost 3 bases to trimming and J lost 0 bases, with 12 bases between them. This CDR3 reads CASSFARQLAKNIQYF. The CDR3 DNA is TGTGCCAGCAGTTTTGCCCGACAGCTAGCCAAAAACATTCAGTACTTC.

V gene TRBV6-1 combines with J gene TRBJ2-1; 9 bases are shared with TRBD1. V was clipped by 4 bases and J by 4 bases; unmatched bases: 8. Germline V gene lookup returns CDR1 MNHNS and CDR2 SASEGT. The CDR3 runs 16 residues. The CDR3 sequence is CASSGMDRGAYNEQFF. DNA for the CDR3: TGTGCCAGCAGTGGGATGGACAGGGGCGCGTACAATGAGCAGTTCTTC.

This clone came up a few times. The J gene is TRBJ1-1, the V gene TRBV18; D is unclear. V lost 3 bases and J 4 bases, leaving 12 bases between the germline ends. This CDR3 has 14 residues. Germline V lookup: CDR1 KGHSH, CDR2 LQKENI. The CDR3 spells CASSPTRGSTEAFF. The CDR3 region has the DNA TGTGCCAGCTCACCCACTCGGGGAAGCACTGAAGCTTTCTTT. Variable domain in full (rest from reference TRBV18 and TRBJ1-1): NAGVMQNPRHLVRRRGQEARLRCSPMKGHSHVYWYRQLPEEGLKFMVYLQKENIIDESGMPKERFSAEFPKEGPSILRIQQVVRGDSAAYFCASSPTRGSTEAFFGQGTRLTVV.

This chain connects TRBV18 to TRBJ2-3, with D maybe TRBD2 (6 bases). From germline, CDR1 is KGHSH and CDR2 LQKENI. The CDR3 is 20 amino acids. The ends were cut back, 1 base at V and 0 bases at J, with 23 bases in the middle. The CDR3 DNA reads as TGTGCCAGCTCACCACTACGCCTGCTATCACCTAGCGCAAGCACAGATACGCAGTATTTT. This translates into CASSPLRLLSPSASTDTQYF.

The chain is built from TRBV14 and TRBJ1-5, with D possibly being TRBD1 (6 bases). This CDR3 is 12 amino acids long. The V end lost 0 bases, the J end lost 11 bases, and 8 bases lay between the germline ends. CDR1 and CDR2 from the germline V gene are SGHDN and FVKESK. The CDR3 coding sequence is TGTGCCAGCAGCCAAGAAGCAGGGGCCCAGCATTTT. Amino acids: CASSQEAGAQHF.

About this clone itself: Distinct nucleotide sequences in the sample also encode this CDR3. The rearrangement links TRBV2 to TRBJ1-2; weak D call: TRBD1 (5 bases). Trimming shortened V by 4 bases and J by 4 bases, and 10 bases separated the two germline ends. The germline gives CDR1 SNHLY, CDR2 FYNNEI. The CDR3 has 13 amino acids. CDR3 region: CASSGRGPYGYTF. DNA for the CDR3: TGTGCCAGCAGTGGTAGGGGCCCCTATGGCTACACCTTC.

The V and J genes are TRBV19 and TRBJ1-2, with D perhaps matching TRBD1 (5 bases). The CDR3 length is 14 residues. V lost 3 bases to trimming and J lost 2 bases, with 10 bases between them. Germline V gene sequence: CDR1 LNHDA, CDR2 SQIVND (reference sequence). CDR3 bases: TGTGCCAGTAGTATTCAGGGATCCAACTATGGCTACACCTTC. It translates to CASSIQGSNYGYTF.

The gene calls are TRBV21-1 and TRBJ1-2. TRBV21-1 is reported as a pseudogene. The CDR3 runs 15 residues. The CDR3 nucleotides are TGTGCCAGCAGCAAAGAGGATGCGGGGAATGGCGGCTACACCTTC. This sequence encodes CASSKEDAGNGGYTF.

The J gene is TRBJ2-7, the V gene TRBV2, with D possibly matching TRBD1 (6 bases). Trimming cost V 2 bases and J 6 bases, with 17 bases left between them. The CDR3 extends over 15 amino acids. Germline V gene lookup returns CDR1 SNHLY and CDR2 FYNNEI. CDR3 sequence (DNA): TGTGCCAGCAGTGAATTAGGGGGATCATGGGGCGAGCAGTACTTC. Its protein product is CASSELGGSWGEQYF.

The chain combines TRBV20-1 with TRBJ2-1; D uncertain. Per germline, CDR1 DFQATT and CDR2 SNEGSKA (reference sequence). The length of the CDR3 is 11 residues. Between the trimmed V and J ends, which lost 5 bases and 4 bases, there was a span of 6 bases. The CDR3 sequence is CSAPVYNEQFF. In DNA, the CDR3 is TGCAGTGCTCCAGTTTACAATGAGCAGTTCTTC.

The V call is TRBV19, the J call TRBJ1-1; D is unclear. This CDR3 comprises 11 residues. Trimming shortened V by 9 bases and J by 1 base, and 6 bases separated the two germline ends. Germline CDR1 is LNHDA and CDR2 is SQIVND (reference sequence). CDR3 region: CASGENTEAFF. CDR3 in DNA: TGTGCCAGCGGGGAGAACACTGAAGCTTTCTTT.

J is TRBJ2-7 and V is TRBV4-1; 8 nucleotides line up with TRBD1. The V and J ends lost 4 bases and 3 bases, in that order; junction bases with no gene match: 5. CDR3 length equals 14 residues. Per the germline V gene, CDR1 is MGHRA and CDR2 is YSYEKL. The CDR3 region is CASSRTGQDYEQYF. DNA for the CDR3: TGCGCCAGCAGCCGAACGGGACAGGACTACGAGCAGTACTTC.

J is TRBJ1-1 and V is TRBV29-1, with unresolved D. Germline values: CDR1 SQVTM, CDR2 ANQGSEA. This CDR3 contains 10 residues. V lost 6 bases and J 3 bases, leaving 5 bases between the germline ends. The CDR3 loop is CSVADTEAFF. The CDR3 DNA follows: TGCAGCGTCGCAGACACTGAAGCTTTCTTT.